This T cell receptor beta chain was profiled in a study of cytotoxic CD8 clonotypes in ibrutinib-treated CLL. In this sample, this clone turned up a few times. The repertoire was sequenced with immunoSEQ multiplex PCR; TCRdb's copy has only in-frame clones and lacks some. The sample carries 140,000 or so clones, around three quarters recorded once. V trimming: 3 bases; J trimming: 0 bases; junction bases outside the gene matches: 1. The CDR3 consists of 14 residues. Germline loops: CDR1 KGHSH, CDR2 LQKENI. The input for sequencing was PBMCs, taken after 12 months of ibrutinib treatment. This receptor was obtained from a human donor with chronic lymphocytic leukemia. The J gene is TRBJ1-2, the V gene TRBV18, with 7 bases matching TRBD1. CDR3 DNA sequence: TGTGCCAGCTCACCGGGGACAGCTAACTATGGCTACACCTTC. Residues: CASSPGTANYGYTF.